The next 16 T cell receptor beta chains were all read from a single sample in a study of T-cell reconstitution after alpha-beta-depleted transplantation in children. Researchers prepared the TCRbeta library using unique molecular identifiers, the study reports. MiXCR was run by TCRdb on the PCR reads, yielding one entry per CDR3 protein. The sample has around 130,000 distinct CDR3 sequences, about 9.6% seen once. Specimen: PBMCs, mostly from graft donor cells, collected 180 days after TCRalphabeta/CD19-depleted stem cell transplant. Receptors originate from a girl less than two years old who had a stem cell transplant for combined immunodeficiency, so the T cells may come from the graft donor.

This clonotype appeared a few times. The V and J genes are TRBV28 and TRBJ2-3; TRBD2 might be the D (7 bases). V was shortened by 3 bases and J by 8 bases, with 21 bases between the two germline ends. This CDR3 comprises 16 residues. Germline V CDR1 and CDR2: MDHEN, SYDVKM. This chain's CDR3 is CASSLRAGASWGTQYF. CDR3 sequence (DNA): TGTGCCAGCAGTTTGAGGGCGGGGGCCTCATGGGGTACGCAGTATTTT. Full variable domain (missing parts from reference TRBV28 and TRBJ2-3): DVKVTQSSRYLVKRTGEKVFLECVQDMDHENMFWYRQDPGLGLRLIYFSYDVKMKEKGDIPEGYSVSREKKERFSLILESASTNQTSMYLCASSLRAGASWGTQYFGPGTRLTVL.

The chain is built from TRBV20-1 and TRBJ2-5, with D possibly being TRBD2 (6 bases). The CDR3 is made up of 12 amino acids. In germline, CDR1 is DFQATT, CDR2 SNEGSKA (reference sequence). V lost 7 bases, J lost 5 bases, and 14 bases lay in between. This chain's CDR3 is CSVETRRETQYF. DNA for the CDR3: TGCAGTGTCGAGACTAGAAGGGAGACCCAGTACTTC.

As to this clonotype: Its ends do not fully match the called genes, so a read error is possible. The rearrangement links TRBV27 to TRBJ1-5, with 8 nucleotides matching TRBD1. Looked up from germline, CDR1 is MNHEY and CDR2 is SMNVEV (reference sequence). CDR3 length equals 15 residues. CDR3 sequence reads: CASMRQGAGNQHQHF. The CDR3 nucleotides read TGTGCCAGCATGAGGCAGGGGGCGGGAAATCAGCACCAGCATTTT.

The V and J genes are TRBV20-1 and TRBJ2-7; 8 bases match TRBD1. CDR3 length: 14 residues. Germline V CDR1 and CDR2: DFQATT, SNEGSKA (reference sequence). After removal of 1 base from V and 5 bases from J, the junction contained 7 bases not matched to a gene. CDR3 loop: CSARAYRGADEQYF. The DNA of the CDR3 is TGCAGTGCTAGAGCCTACAGGGGGGCAGACGAGCAGTACTTC.

The chain combines TRBV6-2 or TRBV6-3 with TRBJ2-7, with TRBD2 identical over 10 bases. Germline V gene lookup returns CDR1 MNHEY and CDR2 SVGEGT. CDR3 length: 14 amino acids. V was pared by 6 bases and J by 2 bases, with 4 bases of the junction left unmatched. CDR3 region: CASRRLAGAYEQYF. As DNA, the CDR3 is TGTGCCAGCAGGCGACTAGCGGGCGCCTACGAGCAGTACTTC.

The CDR3 loop reads CASSGAGLTLTEAFF. CDR3 DNA sequence: TGTGCCAGCAGTGGGGCGGGACTAACCTTAACTGAAGCTTTCTTT. This sequence joins TRBV25-1 and TRBJ1-1; TRBD1 might be the D (5 bases). This CDR3 has 15 amino acids. The ends were cut back, 4 bases at V and 5 bases at J, with 17 bases in the middle. Germline V lookup: CDR1 MGHDK, CDR2 SYGVNS.

This clonotype was found many times. V and J are TRBV5-1 and TRBJ2-4; D may correspond to TRBD1 or TRBD2 (7 bases each). Germline-derived CDR1 and CDR2 are SGHRS and YFSETQ. The CDR3 contains 14 residues. Trimming cost V 6 bases and J 3 bases, with 13 bases left between them. CDR3 nucleotide sequence: TGCGCCAGCAACCCAGGGGGGGACAAAAACATTCAGTACTTC. This translates into CASNPGGDKNIQYF.

The gene calls are TRBV6-2 or TRBV6-3 and TRBJ2-2; D unresolved. Germline CDR1 is MNHEY and CDR2 is SVGEGT. The CDR3 is 18 residues long. Trimming cost V 0 bases and J 8 bases, with 22 bases left between them. The CDR3 sequence: CASSYSNRAPRQDGELFF. CDR3 bases: TGTGCCAGCAGTTACTCGAACCGGGCCCCTCGGCAGGATGGGGAGCTGTTTTTT.

The chain couples TRBV5-5 to TRBJ1-3; D perhaps matches TRBD1 (5 bases). This CDR3 region has 15 residues. CDR1 and CDR2 from the germline V gene are SGHKS and YYEKEE (reference sequence). V was pared by 4 bases and J by 0 bases, with 11 bases between. CDR3 protein: CASSLGTDSGNTIYF. The CDR3 coding sequence is TGTGCCAGCAGCCTCGGGACGGACTCTGGAAACACCATATATTTT.

This clonotype was picked up a small number of times. The chain employs TRBV11-2 and TRBJ2-3; 7 bases are shared with TRBD2. Looked up from germline, CDR1 is SGHAT and CDR2 is FQNNGV. V trimming: 4 bases; J trimming: 1 base; junction bases outside the gene matches: 17. CDR3 size: 19 residues. CDR3 in amino acids: CASSYQPKVSGDRTDTQYF. CDR3 DNA: TGTGCCAGCAGCTATCAACCCAAAGTGAGCGGGGACCGCACAGATACGCAGTATTTT.

The V and J genes are TRBV5-1 and TRBJ2-7; D uncertain. The V and J ends lost 0 bases and 0 bases respectively, with 7 bases between them. The CDR3 contains 14 residues. Per the germline V gene, CDR1 is SGHRS and CDR2 is YFSETQ. Written as DNA, the CDR3 is TGCGCCAGCAGCTTGGACAGTACCTCCTACGAGCAGTACTTC. Amino acid sequence: CASSLDSTSYEQYF. Based on the CDR3 plus reference TRBV5-1 and TRBJ2-7, the full variable domain is KAGVTQTPRYLIKTRGQQVTLSCSPISGHRSVSWYQQTPGQGLQFLFEYFSETQRNKGNFPGRFSGRQFSNSRSEMNVSTLELGDSALYLCASSLDSTSYEQYFGPGTRLTVT.

This clonotype showed up many times. The chain combines TRBV20-1 with TRBJ2-7, with a weak D call TRBD1 (5 bases). The CDR3 has 14 residues. Germline loops: CDR1 DFQATT, CDR2 SNEGSKA (reference sequence). The ends were cut back, 0 bases at V and 4 bases at J, with 13 bases in the middle. The CDR3 protein is CSARDYDSLYEQYF. CDR3 DNA sequence: TGCAGTGCTAGAGATTACGACAGTCTTTACGAGCAGTACTTC.

This clonotype has a handful of counts. The chain employs TRBV20-1 and TRBJ2-7; no reliable D call. Trimming removed 6 bases at V and 5 bases at J, with 17 bases between. CDR1 is DFQATT, CDR2 SNEGSKA, per germline (reference sequence). The CDR3 totals 13 residues. CDR3 in DNA: TGCAGTGCAGAAGGCCCCAGGTGGGACGAGCAGTACTTC. Translated: CSAEGPRWDEQYF.

This clonotype came up many times. V usage is TRBV20-1 and J usage is TRBJ1-2; 7 bases match TRBD1. J lost 7 bases, V lost 2 bases, and 10 bases had no gene match. This CDR3 comprises 14 residues. Germline lookup yields CDR1 DFQATT and CDR2 SNEGSKA (reference sequence). CDR3 amino acids: CSARLWDSLFGYTF. The CDR3 nucleotides read TGCAGTGCTAGACTTTGGGACAGTCTCTTTGGCTACACCTTC.

This clonotype was detected only a few times. The chain couples TRBV12-3 or TRBV12-4 to TRBJ2-1; D is perhaps TRBD2 (6 bases). The CDR3 runs 15 residues. Trimming cost V 5 bases and J 6 bases, with 17 bases left between them. CDR3 DNA sequence: TGTGCCAGCAGTCGCCGGGCCAGCGGGCCCAATGAGCAGTTCTTC. Translation: CASSRRASGPNEQFF.

This clonotype was observed a handful of times. V is TRBV20-1 and J is TRBJ2-1; 14 bases fit TRBD2. Germline V gene data show CDR1 as DFQATT and CDR2 as SNEGSKA (reference sequence). The CDR3 covers 14 residues. V lost 2 bases, J lost 10 bases, and 4 bases stayed unmatched. The CDR3 protein is CSARPGLAGVEQFF. The CDR3 nucleotides read TGCAGTGCTAGACCGGGACTAGCGGGAGTGGAGCAGTTCTTC.